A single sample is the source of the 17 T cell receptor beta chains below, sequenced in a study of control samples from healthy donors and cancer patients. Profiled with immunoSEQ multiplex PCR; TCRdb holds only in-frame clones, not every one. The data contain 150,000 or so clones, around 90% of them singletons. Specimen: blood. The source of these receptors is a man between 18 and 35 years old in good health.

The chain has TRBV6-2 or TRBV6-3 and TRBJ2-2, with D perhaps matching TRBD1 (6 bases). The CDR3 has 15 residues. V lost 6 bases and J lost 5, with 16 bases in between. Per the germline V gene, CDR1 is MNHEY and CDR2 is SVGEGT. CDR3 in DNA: TGTGCCAGCAGCCAGCCCGGGACACCAACCGGGGAGCTGTTTTTT. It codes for CASSQPGTPTGELFF.

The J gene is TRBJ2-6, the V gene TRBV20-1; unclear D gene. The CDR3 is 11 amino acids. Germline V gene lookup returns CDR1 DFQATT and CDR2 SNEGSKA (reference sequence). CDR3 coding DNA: TGCGCGACATCTGGGGCCAACGTCCTGACTTTC. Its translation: CATSGANVLTF.

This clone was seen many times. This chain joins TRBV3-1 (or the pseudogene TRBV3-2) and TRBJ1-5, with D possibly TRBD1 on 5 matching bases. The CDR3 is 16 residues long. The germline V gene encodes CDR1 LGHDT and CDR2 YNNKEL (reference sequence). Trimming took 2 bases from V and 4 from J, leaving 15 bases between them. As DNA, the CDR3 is TGTGCCAGCAGCCAATTCGGCAGGGAATCGAATCAGCCCCAGCATTTT. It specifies CASSQFGRESNQPQHF.

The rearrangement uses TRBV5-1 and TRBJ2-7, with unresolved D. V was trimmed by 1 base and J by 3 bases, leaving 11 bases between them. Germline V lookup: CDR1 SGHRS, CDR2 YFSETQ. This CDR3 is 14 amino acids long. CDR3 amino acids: CASSLQGPDYEQYF. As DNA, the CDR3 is TGCGCCAGCAGCTTGCAAGGCCCGGACTACGAGCAGTACTTC.

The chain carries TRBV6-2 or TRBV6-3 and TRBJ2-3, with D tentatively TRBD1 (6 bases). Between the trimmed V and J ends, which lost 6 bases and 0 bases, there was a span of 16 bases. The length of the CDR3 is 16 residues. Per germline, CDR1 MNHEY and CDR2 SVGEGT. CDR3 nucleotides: TGTGCCAGCAGCCACTCCGGGACACCTAGCACAGATACGCAGTATTTT. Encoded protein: CASSHSGTPSTDTQYF.

The CDR3 DNA reads as TGCAGCGTTGGCCAAACAGGGGCTGGCTATGGCTACACCTTC. It is translated as CSVGQTGAGYGYTF. The chain uses TRBV29-1 and TRBJ1-2; the match to TRBD1 covers 7 bases. The CDR3 loop spans 14 amino acids. Losses at the gene ends were 4 bases for V and 4 bases for J; bases not matched to a gene: 9. CDR1 is SQVTM, CDR2 ANQGSEA, per germline.

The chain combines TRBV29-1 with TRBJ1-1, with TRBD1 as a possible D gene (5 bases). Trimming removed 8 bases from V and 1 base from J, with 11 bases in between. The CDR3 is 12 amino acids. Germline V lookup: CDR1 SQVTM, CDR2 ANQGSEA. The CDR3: CSFRGGNTEAFF. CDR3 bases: TGCAGCTTCCGGGGGGGGAACACTGAAGCTTTCTTT.

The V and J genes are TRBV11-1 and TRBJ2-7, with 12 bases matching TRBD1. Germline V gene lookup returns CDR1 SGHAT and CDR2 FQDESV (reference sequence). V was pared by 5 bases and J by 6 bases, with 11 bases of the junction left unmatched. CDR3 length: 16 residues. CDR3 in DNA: TGTGCCAGCAGCCCAAAGGGGGGACAGGGGGCCAGCGAGCAGTACTTC. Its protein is CASSPKGGQGASEQYF.

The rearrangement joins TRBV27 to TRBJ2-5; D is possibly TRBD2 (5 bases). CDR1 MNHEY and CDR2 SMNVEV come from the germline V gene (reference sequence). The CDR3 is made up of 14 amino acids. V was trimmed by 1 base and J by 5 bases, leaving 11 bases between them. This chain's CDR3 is CASSLLSRRETQYF. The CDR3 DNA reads TGTGCCAGCAGTTTATTATCGAGGAGGGAGACCCAGTACTTC.

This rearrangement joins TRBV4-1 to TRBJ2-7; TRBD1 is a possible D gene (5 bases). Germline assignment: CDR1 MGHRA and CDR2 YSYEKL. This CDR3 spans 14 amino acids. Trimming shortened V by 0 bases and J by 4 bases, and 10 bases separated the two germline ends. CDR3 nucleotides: TGCGCCAGCAGCCAAGATGCAGGGCTGTACGAGCAGTACTTC. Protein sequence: CASSQDAGLYEQYF.

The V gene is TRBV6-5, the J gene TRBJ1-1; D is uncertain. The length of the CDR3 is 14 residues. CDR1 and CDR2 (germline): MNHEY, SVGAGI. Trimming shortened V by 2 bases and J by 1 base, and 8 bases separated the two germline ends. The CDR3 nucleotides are TGTGCCAGCAGTTACCTTTCCTCGAACACTGAAGCTTTCTTT. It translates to CASSYLSSNTEAFF.

CDR3: CASSWTGGDYGYTF. CDR3 DNA sequence: TGTGCCAGCAGTTGGACAGGGGGTGACTATGGCTACACCTTC. The V and J genes are TRBV6-5 and TRBJ1-2, with 10 bases matching TRBD1. Germline lookup yields CDR1 MNHEY and CDR2 SVGAGI. The length of the CDR3 is 14 residues. V lost 4 bases to trimming and J lost 3 bases; unmatched junction nucleotides: 2.

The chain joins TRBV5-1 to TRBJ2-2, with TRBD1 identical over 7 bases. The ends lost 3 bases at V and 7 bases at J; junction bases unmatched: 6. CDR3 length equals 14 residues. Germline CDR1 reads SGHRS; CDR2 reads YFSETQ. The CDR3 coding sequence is TGCGCCAGCAGCTCCGGGACAGCCTTCGGGGAGCTGTTTTTT. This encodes CASSSGTAFGELFF.

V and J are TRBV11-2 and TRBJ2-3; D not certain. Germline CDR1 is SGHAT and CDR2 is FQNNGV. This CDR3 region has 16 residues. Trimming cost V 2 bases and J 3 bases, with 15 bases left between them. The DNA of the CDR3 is TGTGCCAGCAGCTTAAACTGGGCGCAGAGGACAGATACGCAGTATTTT. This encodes CASSLNWAQRTDTQYF.

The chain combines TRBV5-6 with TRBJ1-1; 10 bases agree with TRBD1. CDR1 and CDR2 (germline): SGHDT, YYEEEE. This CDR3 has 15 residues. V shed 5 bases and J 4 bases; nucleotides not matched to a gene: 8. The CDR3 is CASSAGQGFVTEAFF. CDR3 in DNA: TGTGCCAGCAGTGCGGGACAGGGGTTTGTCACTGAAGCTTTCTTT.

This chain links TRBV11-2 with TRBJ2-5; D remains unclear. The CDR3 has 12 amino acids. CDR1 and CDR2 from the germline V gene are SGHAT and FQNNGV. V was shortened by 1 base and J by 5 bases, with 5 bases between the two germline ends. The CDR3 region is CASSLARETQYF. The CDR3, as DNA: TGTGCCAGCAGCTTAGCGCGGGAGACCCAGTACTTC. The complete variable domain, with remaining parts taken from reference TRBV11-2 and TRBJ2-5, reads EAGVAQSPRYKIIEKRQSVAFWCNPISGHATLYWYQQILGQGPKLLIQFQNNGVVDDSQLPKDRFSAERLKGVDSTLKIQPAKLEDSAVYLCASSLARETQYFGPGTRLLVL.

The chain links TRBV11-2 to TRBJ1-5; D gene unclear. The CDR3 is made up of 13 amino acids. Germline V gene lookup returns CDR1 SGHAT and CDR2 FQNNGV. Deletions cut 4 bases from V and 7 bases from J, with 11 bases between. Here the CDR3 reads CASSSLLGQPQHF. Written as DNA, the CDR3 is TGTGCCAGCAGCTCCCTTTTGGGGCAGCCCCAGCATTTT.